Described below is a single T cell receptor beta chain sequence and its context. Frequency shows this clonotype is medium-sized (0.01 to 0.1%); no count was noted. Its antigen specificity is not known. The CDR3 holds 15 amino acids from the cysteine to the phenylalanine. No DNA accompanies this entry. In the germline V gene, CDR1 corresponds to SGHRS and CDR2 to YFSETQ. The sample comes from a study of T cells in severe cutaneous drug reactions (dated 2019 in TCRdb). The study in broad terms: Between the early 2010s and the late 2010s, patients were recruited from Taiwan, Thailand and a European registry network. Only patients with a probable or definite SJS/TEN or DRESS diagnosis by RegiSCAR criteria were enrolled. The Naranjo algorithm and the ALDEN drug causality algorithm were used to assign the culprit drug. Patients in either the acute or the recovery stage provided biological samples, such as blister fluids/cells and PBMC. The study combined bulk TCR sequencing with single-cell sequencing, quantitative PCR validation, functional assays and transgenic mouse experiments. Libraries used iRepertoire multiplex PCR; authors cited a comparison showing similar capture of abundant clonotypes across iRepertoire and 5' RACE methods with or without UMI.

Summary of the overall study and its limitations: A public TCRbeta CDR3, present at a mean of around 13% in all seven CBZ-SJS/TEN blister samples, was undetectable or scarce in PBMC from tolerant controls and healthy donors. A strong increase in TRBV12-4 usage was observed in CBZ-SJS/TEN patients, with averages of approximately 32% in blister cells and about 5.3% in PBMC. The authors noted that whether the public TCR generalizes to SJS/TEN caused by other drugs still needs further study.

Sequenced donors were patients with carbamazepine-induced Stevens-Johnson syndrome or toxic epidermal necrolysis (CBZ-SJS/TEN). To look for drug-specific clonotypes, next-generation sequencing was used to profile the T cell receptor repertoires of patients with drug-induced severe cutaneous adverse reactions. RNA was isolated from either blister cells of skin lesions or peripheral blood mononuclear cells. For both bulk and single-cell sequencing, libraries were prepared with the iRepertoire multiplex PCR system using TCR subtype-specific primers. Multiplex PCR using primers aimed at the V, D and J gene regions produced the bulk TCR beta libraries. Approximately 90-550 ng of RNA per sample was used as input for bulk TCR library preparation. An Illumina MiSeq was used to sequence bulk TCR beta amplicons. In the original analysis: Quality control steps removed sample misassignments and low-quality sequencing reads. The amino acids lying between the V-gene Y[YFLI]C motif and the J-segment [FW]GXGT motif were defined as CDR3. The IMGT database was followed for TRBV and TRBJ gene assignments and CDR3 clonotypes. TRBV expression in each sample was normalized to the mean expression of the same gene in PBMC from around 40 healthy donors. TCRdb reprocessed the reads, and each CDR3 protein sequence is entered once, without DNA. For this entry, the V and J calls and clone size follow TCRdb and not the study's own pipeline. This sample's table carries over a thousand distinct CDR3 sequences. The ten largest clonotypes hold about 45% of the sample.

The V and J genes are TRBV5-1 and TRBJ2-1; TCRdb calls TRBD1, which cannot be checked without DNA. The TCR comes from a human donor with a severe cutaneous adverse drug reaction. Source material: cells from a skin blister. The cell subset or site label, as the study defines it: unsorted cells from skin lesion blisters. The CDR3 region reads CASSLEGQGYNEQFF.